This T cell receptor beta chain emerged from a study of T cell clonality in common variable immunodeficiency. This clone was detected only a few times. The missing CDR3 end, 3 residues past where the read stops, is filled in from the germline J gene. The table came from immunoSEQ multiplex PCR; TCRdb's copy has only in-frame clones and leaves some out. Observed are tens of thousands of clones, no singletons, with the top ten taking more than 10%. The CDR3 runs to 15 residues. J was trimmed by 7 bases and V by 5 bases; bases with no gene match: 8. Germline loops: CDR1 SEHNR, CDR2 FQNEAQ (reference sequence).

The source is a person between 18 and 75 years old in good health. V and J are TRBV7-9 and TRBJ1-6, with 7 bases fitting TRBD1. Sequencing was done on a sample of peripheral blood mononuclear cells. The CDR3 sequence is CASSPVGQVNSPLHF. The sequenced part of the CDR3 DNA is TGTGCCAGCAGCCCCGTCGGACAGGTGAATTCACCC.